A selection of T cell receptor beta chains follows, all from one sample in a study of blood T cell repertoires in COVID-19. Sequencing used immunoSEQ multiplex PCR; TCRdb keeps in-frame clones, though not all of them. The sample lists around 700,000 clones, around 89% seen once, with roughly 0.25% in the top ten. The source material was peripheral blood. The receptor set was obtained from a woman aged 18-29 years with acute or convalescent COVID-19. CDR3s include the opening cysteine and the closing phenylalanine or tryptophan. The D gene is left open where the match is weak. Not every row has a clone size; where given, it reads once, few, many or a size class.

D gene,clone size,V gene,J gene,CDR3 protein,CDR3 DNA
TRBD1,-,TRBV5-1,TRBJ1-3,CASSLATPGGGGNTIYF,TGCGCCAGCAGCTTGGCAACCCCAGGGGGAGGTGGAAACACCATATATTTT
-,-,TRBV10-3,TRBJ1-1,CAISATGEAFF,TGTGCCATCAGTGCTACAGGTGAAGCTTTCTTT
-,-,TRBV4-2,TRBJ2-6,CASSPAESGANVLTF,TGTGCCAGCAGCCCCGCAGAATCTGGGGCCAACGTCCTGACTTTC
TRBD1,few,TRBV25-1,TRBJ2-3,CASSEWGTGTGWADTQYF,TGTGCCAGCAGTGAATGGGGAACCGGGACAGGGTGGGCAGATACGCAGTATTTT
-,-,TRBV2,TRBJ1-4,CASSEAGRGQTNEKLFF,TGTGCCAGCAGTGAAGCCGGCAGAGGGCAAACTAATGAAAAACTGTTTTTT
TRBD1,-,TRBV12-3/TRBV12-4,TRBJ1-2,CASSPGTGFGYTF,TGTGCCAGCAGTCCCGGGACAGGGTTCGGCTACACCTTC
TRBD2,-,TRBV5-1,TRBJ2-2,CASSLSPAGYTGELFF,TGCGCCAGCAGCTTGTCCCCAGCGGGGTACACCGGGGAGCTGTTTTTT
TRBD1,-,TRBV3-1/TRBV3-2,TRBJ2-1,CASSLRQGEQFF,TGTGCCAGCAGCCTGCGACAGGGCGAACAGTTCTTC
TRBD2,-,TRBV7-3,TRBJ2-3,CASSISGGPTDTQYF,TGTGCCAGCAGCATTAGCGGGGGCCCCACAGATACGCAGTATTTT
TRBD1,once,TRBV6-1,TRBJ1-2,CASSVGQGLSFFYGYTF,TGTGCCAGCAGTGTAGGACAGGGACTATCATTTTTCTATGGCTACACCTTC